The 5 T cell receptor beta chains below were found in one sample sequenced in a study of T-cell reconstitution after alpha-beta-depleted transplantation in children. Preparation of the TCRbeta library used unique molecular identifiers. TCRdb reprocessed the PCR reads via MiXCR and lists one record per CDR3 protein. The sample has some 190,000 distinct CDR3 sequences; around 10% are singletons. This material consisted of PBMCs, taken before TCRalphabeta/CD19-depleted stem cell transplant. The receptor source for this set is a boy aged 2 to 10 with acute myeloid leukemia, due to receive a stem cell transplant.

This clonotype has at least ten counts. The chain joins TRBV9 to TRBJ1-2; D is perhaps TRBD1 (6 bases). The CDR3 is made up of 14 amino acids. Germline CDR1 is SGDLS and CDR2 is YYNGEE. Trimming stripped 8 bases from V and 2 bases from J, with 16 bases between. CDR3 sequence (DNA): TGTGCCAGTACCCCGGGACACCCCAACTATGGCTACACCTTC. Residues: CASTPGHPNYGYTF.

This clonotype was seen repeatedly, ten times or more. The CDR3 DNA reads as TGTGCCACACACGGGGGTTACGGGGCCAACGTCCTGACTTTC. Translating gives CATHGGYGANVLTF. The rearrangement joins TRBV15 to TRBJ2-6; possible D gene TRBD2, 6 bases. The CDR3 is made up of 14 amino acids. Germline-derived CDR1 and CDR2 are LNHNV and YYDKDF (reference sequence). Between the trimmed V and J ends, which lost 9 bases and 4 bases, there was a span of 13 bases.

The CDR3, as DNA: TGTGCCAGCAGTTACTCTATAGCGGGATGGTTCTACGAGCAGTACTTC. As protein: CASSYSIAGWFYEQYF. The rearrangement uses TRBV6-5 and TRBJ2-7, with 8 bases lining up with TRBD2. J lost 3 bases, V lost 0 bases, and 7 bases had no gene match. There are 16 residues in the CDR3. Germline CDR1 MNHEY, CDR2 SVGAGI.

This clonotype was seen at least ten times. CDR3 amino acids: CASSPSRVGYEQYF. In DNA, the CDR3 is TGTGCCAGCAGCCCCTCCAGAGTCGGTTACGAGCAGTACTTC. The chain recombines TRBV7-2 with TRBJ2-7, with D uncertain. The germline gives CDR1 SGHTA, CDR2 FQGNSA. Between the trimmed V and J ends, which lost 5 bases and 4 bases, there was a span of 15 bases. This CDR3 region has 14 residues.

This clonotype was detected many times. The chain recombines TRBV12-3 or TRBV12-4 with TRBJ2-3; 9 nucleotides agree with TRBD2. The J segment lost 6 bases and the V segment lost 3 bases, leaving 4 bases of the junction unmatched. CDR3 length equals 14 residues. The CDR3 DNA sequence: TGTGCCAGCAGTTTTAGCGGGAGTTTGGATACGCAGTATTTT. Its translation: CASSFSGSLDTQYF.